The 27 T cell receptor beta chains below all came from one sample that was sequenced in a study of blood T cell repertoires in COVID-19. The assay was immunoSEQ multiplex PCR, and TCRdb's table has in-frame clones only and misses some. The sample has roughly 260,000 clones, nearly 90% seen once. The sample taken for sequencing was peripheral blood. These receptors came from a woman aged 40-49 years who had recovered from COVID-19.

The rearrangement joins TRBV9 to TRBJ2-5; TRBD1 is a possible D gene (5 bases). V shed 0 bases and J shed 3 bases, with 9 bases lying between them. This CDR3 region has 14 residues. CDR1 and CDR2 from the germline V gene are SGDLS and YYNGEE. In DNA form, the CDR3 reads TGTGCCAGCAGCGTAGCCGTGACAGAAGAGACCCAGTACTTC. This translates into CASSVAVTEETQYF.

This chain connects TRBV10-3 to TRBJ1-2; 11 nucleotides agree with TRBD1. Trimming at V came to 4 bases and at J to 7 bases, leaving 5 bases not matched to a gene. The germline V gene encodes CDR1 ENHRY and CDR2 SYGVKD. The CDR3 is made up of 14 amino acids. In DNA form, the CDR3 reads TGTGCCATCAGTGCGGGACAGGGGGGACGTGGCTACACCTTC. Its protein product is CAISAGQGGRGYTF.

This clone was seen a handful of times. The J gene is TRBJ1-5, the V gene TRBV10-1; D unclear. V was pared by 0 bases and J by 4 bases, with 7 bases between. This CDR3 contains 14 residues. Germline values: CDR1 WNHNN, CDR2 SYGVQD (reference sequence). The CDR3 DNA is TGCGCCAGCAGTGAGTCCCGGGGAAATCAGCCCCAGCATTTT. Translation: CASSESRGNQPQHF.

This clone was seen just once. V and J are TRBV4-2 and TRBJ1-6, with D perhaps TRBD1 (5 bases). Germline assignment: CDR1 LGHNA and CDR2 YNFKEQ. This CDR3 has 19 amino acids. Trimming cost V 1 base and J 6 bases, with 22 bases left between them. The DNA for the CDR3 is TGTGCCAGCAGCCAAGTCCGTTCCCAGGGCTTCTGGACTAATTCACCCCTCCACTTT. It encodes CASSQVRSQGFWTNSPLHF.

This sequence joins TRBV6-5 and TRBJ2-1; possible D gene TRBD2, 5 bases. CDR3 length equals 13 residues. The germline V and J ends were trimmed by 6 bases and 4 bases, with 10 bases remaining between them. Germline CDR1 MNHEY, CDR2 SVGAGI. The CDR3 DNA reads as TGTGCCAGCAGGGATACTAGATACAATGAGCAGTTCTTC. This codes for CASRDTRYNEQFF.

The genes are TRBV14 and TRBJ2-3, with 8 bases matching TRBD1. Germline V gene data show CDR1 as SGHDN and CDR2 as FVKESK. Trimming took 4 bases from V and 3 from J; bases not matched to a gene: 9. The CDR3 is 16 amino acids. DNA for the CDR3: TGTGCCAGCAGCCTTCGGACAGGGAGAGGGACAGATACGCAGTATTTT. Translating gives CASSLRTGRGTDTQYF.

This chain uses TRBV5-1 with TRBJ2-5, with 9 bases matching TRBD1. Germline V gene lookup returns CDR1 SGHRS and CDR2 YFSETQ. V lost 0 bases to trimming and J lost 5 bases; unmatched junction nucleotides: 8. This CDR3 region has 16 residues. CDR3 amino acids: CASSLGWTGADETQYF. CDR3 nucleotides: TGCGCCAGCAGCTTGGGCTGGACAGGGGCCGACGAGACCCAGTACTTC.

CDR3 sequence reads: CASSGSRGRVDNEQFF. Written as DNA, the CDR3 is TGTGCCAGCAGCGGCAGCAGGGGGCGCGTCGACAATGAGCAGTTCTTC. The chain employs TRBV7-6 and TRBJ2-1; TRBD1 agrees at 8 bases. The length of the CDR3 is 16 residues. Germline-derived CDR1 and CDR2 are SGHVS and FNYEAQ. With 5 bases clipped from V and 5 bases from J, the junction kept 11 bases outside the gene matches.

The CDR3 sequence: CASSLVLGADNSPLHF. The CDR3 coding sequence is TGTGCCAGCAGTTTGGTTCTGGGGGCGGATAATTCACCCCTCCACTTT. The chain recombines TRBV28 with TRBJ1-6; possibly TRBD1 for D (6 bases). Germline CDR1 MDHEN, CDR2 SYDVKM. The CDR3 consists of 16 residues. Trimming took 3 bases from V and 5 from J, leaving 14 bases between them.

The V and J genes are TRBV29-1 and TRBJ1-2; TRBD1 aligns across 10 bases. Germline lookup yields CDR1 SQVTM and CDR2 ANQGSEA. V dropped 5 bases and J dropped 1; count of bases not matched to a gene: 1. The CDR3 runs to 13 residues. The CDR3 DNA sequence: TGCAGCGTTCGGACAGGGGGTAACTATGGCTACACCTTC. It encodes CSVRTGGNYGYTF.

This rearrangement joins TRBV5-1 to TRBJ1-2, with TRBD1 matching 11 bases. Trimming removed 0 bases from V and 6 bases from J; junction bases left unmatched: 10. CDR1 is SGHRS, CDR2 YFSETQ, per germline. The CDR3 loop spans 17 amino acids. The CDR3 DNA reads TGCGCCAGCAGCTTGGATGGGACAGGGGGTTTTAATCATGGCTACACCTTC. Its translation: CASSLDGTGGFNHGYTF.

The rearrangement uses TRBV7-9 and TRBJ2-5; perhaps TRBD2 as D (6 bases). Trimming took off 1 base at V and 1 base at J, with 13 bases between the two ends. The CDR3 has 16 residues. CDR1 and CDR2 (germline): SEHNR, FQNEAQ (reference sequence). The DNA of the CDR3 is TGTGCCAGCAGCTTAGGCCAGGGAGGACTCCAAGAGACCCAGTACTTC. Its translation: CASSLGQGGLQETQYF.

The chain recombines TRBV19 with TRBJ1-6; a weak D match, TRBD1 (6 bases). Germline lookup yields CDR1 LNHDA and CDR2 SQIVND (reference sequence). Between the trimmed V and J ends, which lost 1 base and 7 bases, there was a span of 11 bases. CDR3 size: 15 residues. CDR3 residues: CASSIGAGVNSPLHF. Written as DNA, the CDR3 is TGTGCCAGTAGTATAGGTGCAGGGGTGAATTCACCCCTCCACTTT. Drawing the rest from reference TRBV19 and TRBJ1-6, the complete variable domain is DGGITQSPKYLFRKEGQNVTLSCEQNLNHDAMYWYRQDPGQGLRLIYYSQIVNDFQKGDIAEGYSVSREKKESFPLTVTSAQKNPTAFYLCASSIGAGVNSPLHFGNGTRLTVT.

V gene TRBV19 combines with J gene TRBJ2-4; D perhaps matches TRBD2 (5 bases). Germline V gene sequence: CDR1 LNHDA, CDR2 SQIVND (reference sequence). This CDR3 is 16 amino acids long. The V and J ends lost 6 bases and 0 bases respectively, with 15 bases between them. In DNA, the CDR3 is TGTGCCAGTAGCGTCGTCCTCGGGGTAGCCAAAAACATTCAGTACTTC. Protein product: CASSVVLGVAKNIQYF.

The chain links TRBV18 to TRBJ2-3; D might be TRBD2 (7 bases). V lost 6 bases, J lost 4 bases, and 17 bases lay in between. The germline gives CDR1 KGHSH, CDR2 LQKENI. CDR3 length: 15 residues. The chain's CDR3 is CASSRNGGPSDTQYF. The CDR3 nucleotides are TGTGCCAGCTCCCGGAACGGGGGGCCATCAGATACGCAGTATTTT.

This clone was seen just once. The CDR3 protein is CASSVVAGVQGLAGGRNEQFF. CDR3 nucleotide sequence: TGTGCCAGCAGCGTAGTGGCAGGGGTTCAGGGACTAGCGGGGGGGCGAAATGAGCAGTTCTTC. V and J are TRBV7-8 and TRBJ2-1; 16 bases line up with TRBD2. Germline trimming cut 5 bases from V and 7 bases from J; bases unmatched to any gene: 20. This CDR3 is built from 21 residues. Per germline, CDR1 SGHVS and CDR2 FQNEAQ.

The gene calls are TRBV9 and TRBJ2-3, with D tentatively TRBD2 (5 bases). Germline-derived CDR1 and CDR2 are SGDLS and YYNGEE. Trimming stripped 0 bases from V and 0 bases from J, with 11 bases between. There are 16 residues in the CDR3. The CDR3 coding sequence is TGTGCCAGCAGCGTAGTTTCTAGCAGAAGCACAGATACGCAGTATTTT. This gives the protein CASSVVSSRSTDTQYF.

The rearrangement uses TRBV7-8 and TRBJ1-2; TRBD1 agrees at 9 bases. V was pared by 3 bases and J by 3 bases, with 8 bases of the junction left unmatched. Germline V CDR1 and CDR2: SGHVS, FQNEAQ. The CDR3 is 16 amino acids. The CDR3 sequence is CASSFRDRGGYYGYTF. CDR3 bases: TGTGCCAGCAGCTTCCGTGACAGGGGGGGATACTATGGCTACACCTTC.

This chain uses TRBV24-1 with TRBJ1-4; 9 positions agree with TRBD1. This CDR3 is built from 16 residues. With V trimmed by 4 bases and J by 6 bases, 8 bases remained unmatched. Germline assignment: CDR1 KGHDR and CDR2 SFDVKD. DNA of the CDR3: TGTGCCACCAGTGACTCCCGACAGGGGGATGATGAAAAACTGTTTTTT. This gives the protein CATSDSRQGDDEKLFF.

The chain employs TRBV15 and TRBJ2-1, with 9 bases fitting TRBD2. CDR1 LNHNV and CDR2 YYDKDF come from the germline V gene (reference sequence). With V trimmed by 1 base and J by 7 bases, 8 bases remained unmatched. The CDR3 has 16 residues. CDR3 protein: CATSRAGRGGLNEQFF. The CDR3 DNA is TGTGCCACCAGCAGAGCGGGGCGGGGGGGCTTGAATGAGCAGTTCTTC.

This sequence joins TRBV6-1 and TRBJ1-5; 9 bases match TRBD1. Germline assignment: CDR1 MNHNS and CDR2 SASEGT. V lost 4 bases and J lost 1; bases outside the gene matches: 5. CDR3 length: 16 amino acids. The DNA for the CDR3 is TGTGCCAGCAGTGTCGGGACAGGGAACAGCAATCAGCCCCAGCATTTT. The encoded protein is CASSVGTGNSNQPQHF.

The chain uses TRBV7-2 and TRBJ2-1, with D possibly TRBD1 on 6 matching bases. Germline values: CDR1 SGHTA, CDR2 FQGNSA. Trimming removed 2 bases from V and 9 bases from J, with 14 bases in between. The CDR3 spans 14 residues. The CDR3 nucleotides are TGTGCCAGCAGCTTATCACAGGGCCAAGGTGAGCAGTTCTTC. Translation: CASSLSQGQGEQFF. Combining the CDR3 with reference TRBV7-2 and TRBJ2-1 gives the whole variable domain GAGVSQSPSNKVTEKGKDVELRCDPISGHTALYWYRQSLGQGLEFLIYFQGNSAPDKSGLPSDRFSAERTGGSVSTLTIQRTQQEDSAVYLCASSLSQGQGEQFFGPGTRLTVL.

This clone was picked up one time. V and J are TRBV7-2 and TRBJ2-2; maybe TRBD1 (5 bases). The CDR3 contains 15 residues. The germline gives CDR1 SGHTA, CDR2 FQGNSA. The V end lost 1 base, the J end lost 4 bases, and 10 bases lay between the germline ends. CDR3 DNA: TGTGCCAGCAGCTTAGAATCCAGGGTCACCGGGGAGCTGTTTTTT. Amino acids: CASSLESRVTGELFF.

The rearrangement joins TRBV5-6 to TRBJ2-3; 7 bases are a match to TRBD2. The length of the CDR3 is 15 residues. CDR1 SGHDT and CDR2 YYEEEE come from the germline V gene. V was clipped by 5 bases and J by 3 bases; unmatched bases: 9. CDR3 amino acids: CASSPEREMTDTQYF. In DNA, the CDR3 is TGTGCCAGCAGTCCCGAGCGGGAAATGACAGATACGCAGTATTTT.

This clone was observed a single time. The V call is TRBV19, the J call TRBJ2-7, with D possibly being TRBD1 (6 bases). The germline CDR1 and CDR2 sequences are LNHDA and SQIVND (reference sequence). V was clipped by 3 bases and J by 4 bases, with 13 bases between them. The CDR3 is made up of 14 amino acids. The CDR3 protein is CASSIHGQPYEQYF. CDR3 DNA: TGTGCCAGTAGTATCCACGGACAGCCTTACGAGCAGTACTTC.

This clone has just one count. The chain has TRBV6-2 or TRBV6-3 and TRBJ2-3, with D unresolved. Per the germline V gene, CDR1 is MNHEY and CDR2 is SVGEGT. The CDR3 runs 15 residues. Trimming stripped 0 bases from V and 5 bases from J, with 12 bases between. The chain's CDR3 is CASSYSWLDLDTQYF. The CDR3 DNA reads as TGTGCCAGCAGTTACTCTTGGCTAGACCTAGATACGCAGTATTTT.

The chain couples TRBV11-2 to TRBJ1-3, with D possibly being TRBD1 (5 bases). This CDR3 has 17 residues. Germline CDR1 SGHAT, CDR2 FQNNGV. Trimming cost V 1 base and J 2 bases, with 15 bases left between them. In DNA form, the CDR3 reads TGTGCCAGCAGCTTAGTCAGGGCGGCGAGTACTGGAAACACCATATATTTT. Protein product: CASSLVRAASTGNTIYF.